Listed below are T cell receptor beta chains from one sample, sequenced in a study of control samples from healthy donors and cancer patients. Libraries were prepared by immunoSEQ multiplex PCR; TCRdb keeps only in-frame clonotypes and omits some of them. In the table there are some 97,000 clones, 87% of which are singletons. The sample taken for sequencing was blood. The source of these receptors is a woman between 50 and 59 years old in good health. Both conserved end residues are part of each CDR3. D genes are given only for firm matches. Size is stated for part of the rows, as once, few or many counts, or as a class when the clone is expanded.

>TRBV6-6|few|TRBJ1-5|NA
TGTGCCAGCAGTTCTATCGGAGGTAATCAGCCCCAGCATTTT
CASSSIGGNQPQHF
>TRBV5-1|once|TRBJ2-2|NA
TGCGCCAGCAGCTTGTCCGGAGAGAACACCGGGGAGCTGTTTTTT
CASSLSGENTGELFF
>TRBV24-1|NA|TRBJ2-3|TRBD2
TGTGCCACCAGTGGGCGGACTAGCGGGGGCGATACGCAGTATTTT
CATSGRTSGGDTQYF
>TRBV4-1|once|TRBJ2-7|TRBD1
TGCGCCAGCAGCACACCGGGACAGGGCTACGAGCAGTACTTC
CASSTPGQGYEQYF
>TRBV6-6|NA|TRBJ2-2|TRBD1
TGTGCCAGCAGTTATTCACAGGGGGCGGACACCGGGGAGCTGTTTTTT
CASSYSQGADTGELFF
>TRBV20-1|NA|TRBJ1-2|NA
TGCAGTGCTAGTCCCACGCAGGGCTATGGCTACACCTTC
CSASPTQGYGYTF
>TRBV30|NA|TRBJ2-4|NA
TGTGCCTGGATGAGGGGAGGTGGGAAAAACATTCAGTACTTC
CAWMRGGGKNIQYF
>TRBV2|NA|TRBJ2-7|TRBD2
TGTGCCAGCGCAGGACTAGCGGGACCGTACGAGCAGTACTTC
CASAGLAGPYEQYF
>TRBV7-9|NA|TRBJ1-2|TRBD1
TGTGCCAGCAGCCAAGGGACAGGGTATGGCTACACCTTC
CASSQGTGYGYTF
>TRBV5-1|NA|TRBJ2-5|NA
TGCGCCAGCAGCTTGGTTTCGGGGTCGGAAGAGACCCAGTACTTC
CASSLVSGSEETQYF
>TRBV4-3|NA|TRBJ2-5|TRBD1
TGCGCCAGCAGCCAAGATCCGGGGGACAGGGCGCGGGAGACCCAGTACTTC
CASSQDPGDRARETQYF
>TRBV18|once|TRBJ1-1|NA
TGTGCCAGCTCACTCAGGGTGGACACTGAAGCTTTCTTT
CASSLRVDTEAFF
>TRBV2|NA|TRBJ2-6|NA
TGTGCCAGCAGTGAAGCGGGACGGAACTCTGGGGCCAACGTCCTGACTTTC
CASSEAGRNSGANVLTF
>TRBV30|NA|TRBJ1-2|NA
TGTGCCTGGAGTGTAGGAGCGATCTATGGCTACACCTTC
CAWSVGAIYGYTF
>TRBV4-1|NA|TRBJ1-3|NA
TGCGCCAGCAGCCAAACTATAGTGCGGGGTCCTGGAAACACCATATATTTT
CASSQTIVRGPGNTIYF
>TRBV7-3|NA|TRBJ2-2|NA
TGTGCCAGCAGGTTAGGTGGCGCGAACACCGGGGAGCTGTTTTTT
CASRLGGANTGELFF
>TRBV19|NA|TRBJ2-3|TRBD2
TGTGCCAGTAGTATACTTGCGGGAGGATTCACAGATACGCAGTATTTT
CASSILAGGFTDTQYF
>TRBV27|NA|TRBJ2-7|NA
TGTGCCAGCATGGGCCAGGGACTCTACGAGCAGTACTTC
CASMGQGLYEQYF
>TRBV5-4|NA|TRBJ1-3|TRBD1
TGTGCCAGCAGCTACGGGACAGGGCCTTCGCGAAACACCATATATTTT
CASSYGTGPSRNTIYF
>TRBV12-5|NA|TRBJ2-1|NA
TGTGCTAGTGGTTTGGCGGGAGTTGGTTACAATGAGCAGTTCTTC
CASGLAGVGYNEQFF
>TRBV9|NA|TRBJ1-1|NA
TGTGCCAGCAGCGTAGATAGGGGCACTGAAGCTTTCTTT
CASSVDRGTEAFF
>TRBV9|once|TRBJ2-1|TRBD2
TGTGCCAGCAGCGGACCCGGGACTAGCGGCAATGAGCAGTTCTTC
CASSGPGTSGNEQFF
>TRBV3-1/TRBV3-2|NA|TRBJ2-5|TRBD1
TGTGCCAGCAGCCAGGAGGACAGGGCGGGGCGGGAGACCCAGTACTTC
CASSQEDRAGRETQYF
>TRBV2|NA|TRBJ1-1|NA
TGTGCCAGTAGACGGTTGAACACTGAAGCTTTCTTT
CASRRLNTEAFF
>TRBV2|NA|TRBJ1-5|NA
TGTGCCAGCAGTGACAGGTTCCCCACTACTCAGCCCCAGCATTTT
CASSDRFPTTQPQHF
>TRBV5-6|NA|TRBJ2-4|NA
TGTGCCAGCAGCTCATTATCTTTAGCCAAAAACATTCAGTACTTC
CASSSLSLAKNIQYF
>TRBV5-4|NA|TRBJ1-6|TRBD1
TGTGCCAGCAGCCGGGGACAGGGTGGTAATTCACCCCTCCACTTT
CASSRGQGGNSPLHF
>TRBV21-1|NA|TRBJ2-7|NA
TGTGCCAGCAGCAAAGGACCGAGGACAGGGAGGGGCTCCTACGAGCAGTACTTC
CASSKGPRTGRGSYEQYF
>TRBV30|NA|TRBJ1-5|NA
TGTGCCTGGAGTGTACCTGGGGGCAATCAGCCCCAGCATTTT
CAWSVPGGNQPQHF
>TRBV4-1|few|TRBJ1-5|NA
TGCGCCAGCAGCGCCAGGGAGTCTCGTAATCAGCCCCAGCATTTT
CASSARESRNQPQHF
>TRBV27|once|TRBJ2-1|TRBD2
TGTGCCAGCAGTTCCCTCCAGCGGGGCCCAGATGAGCAGTTCTTC
CASSSLQRGPDEQFF
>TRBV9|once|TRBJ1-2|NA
TGTGCCAGCAGCGTAGAAGGCAGGTGGGGCTATGGCTACACCTTC
CASSVEGRWGYGYTF
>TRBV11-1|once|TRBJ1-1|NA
TGTGCCAGCAGCCCTGGGGGGGTGGAAGCTTTCTTT
CASSPGGVEAFF
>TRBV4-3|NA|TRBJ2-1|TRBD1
TGCGCCAGCAGCCAAGGGGTGGGGGACAGGGGGCCGGATGAGCAGTTCTTC
CASSQGVGDRGPDEQFF
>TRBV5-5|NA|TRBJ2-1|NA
TGTGCCAGCATCCCCATAGCAGGAGTCGCCTACAATGAGCAGTTCTTC
CASIPIAGVAYNEQFF
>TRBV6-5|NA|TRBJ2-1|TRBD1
TGTGCCAGCCCGGACAGGGGGCCCGACAATGAGCAGTTCTTC
CASPDRGPDNEQFF
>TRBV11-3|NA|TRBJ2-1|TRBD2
TGTGCCAGCAGCTCAGCCCGCGGGGGACTAGCCGTGGGTAGGCAGTTCTTC
CASSSARGGLAVGRQFF
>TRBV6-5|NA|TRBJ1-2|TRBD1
TGTGCCAGCAGACCCGACAGGGAGCGACGCTATGGCTACACCTTC
CASRPDRERRYGYTF
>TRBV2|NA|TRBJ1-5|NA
TGTGCCAGCAGTAGATTAACTGGAGGATTTGAGCCCCAGCATTTT
CASSRLTGGFEPQHF
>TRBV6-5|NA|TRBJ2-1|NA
TGTGCCAGCAGACCTACAGGCCCTAAAGCGGAGCAGTTCTTC
CASRPTGPKAEQFF
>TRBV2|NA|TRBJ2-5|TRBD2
TGTGCCAGCAGTTGGACTAGCGGATTTCAAGAGACCCAGTACTTC
CASSWTSGFQETQYF